This is a list of T cell receptor beta chains from one sample in a study of spatial heterogeneity in lung cancer. TCRdb redid the calling of the 5' RACE reads with MiXCR, one entry per CDR3 protein. The repertoire includes nearly 10,000 distinct CDR3 sequences, about 6.9% of them detected once, and about 9.4% sits in the top ten. This sample comprised lung tumor tissue, obtained at surgery. The receptors come from a male donor with early-stage non-small cell lung cancer. CDR3s include the opening cysteine and the closing phenylalanine or tryptophan. Each record gives: clone size, V gene, J gene, D gene, CDR3 protein, CDR3 DNA. The D gene is left open where the match is weak. Clone size is given for some rows only: seen once, a few or many times, or a class if the clone is expanded.

many,TRBV5-1,TRBJ2-1,TRBD2,CASSSRLAGGPEQFF,TGCGCCAGCAGCTCAAGACTAGCGGGAGGGCCTGAGCAGTTCTTC
many,TRBV10-1,TRBJ2-1,TRBD2,CASSDGLGFYNEQFF,TGCGCCAGCAGTGATGGACTAGGTTTCTACAATGAGCAGTTCTTC
many,TRBV20-1,TRBJ2-3,-,CSAREFRAATDTQYF,TGCAGTGCTAGAGAATTTCGAGCGGCAACAGATACGCAGTATTTT
many,TRBV12-3/TRBV12-4,TRBJ1-5,-,CASIKGGVDSNQPQHF,TGTGCCAGCATCAAAGGGGGGGTGGATAGCAATCAGCCCCAGCATTTT
many,TRBV25-1,TRBJ1-4,-,CASSEPGHLEKLFF,TGTGCCAGCAGTGAGCCGGGACACCTTGAAAAACTGTTTTTT
many,TRBV6-1,TRBJ1-1,TRBD1,CASSRQGAARTEAFF,TGTGCCAGCAGTAGACAGGGGGCAGCGAGGACTGAAGCTTTCTTT
many,TRBV5-1,TRBJ2-3,TRBD2,CASSLEASGRATDTQYF,TGCGCCAGCAGCTTGGAGGCTAGCGGGAGAGCAACAGATACGCAGTATTTT
medium-sized,TRBV12-5,TRBJ2-6,-,CASGASGANVLTF,TGTGCTAGTGGCGCCTCTGGGGCCAACGTCCTGACTTTC
many,TRBV7-2,TRBJ1-1,-,CASSLNGRQANTEAFF,TGTGCCAGCAGCTTAAATGGGAGACAAGCGAACACTGAAGCTTTCTTT
many,TRBV2,TRBJ2-3,TRBD1,CASSETAGQGEMGTDTQYF,TGTGCCAGCAGTGAGACGGCTGGACAGGGGGAAATGGGCACAGATACGCAGTATTTT
many,TRBV9,TRBJ2-5,-,CASSVGRGSYQETQYF,TGTGCCAGCAGCGTAGGTCGGGGGAGTTACCAAGAGACCCAGTACTTC
-,TRBV10-3,TRBJ1-6,-,CAISVAEDSPLHF,TGTGCCATCAGTGTGGCAGAGGATTCACCCCTCCACTTT
many,TRBV14,TRBJ2-7,-,CASSHSNEQYF,TGTGCCAGCAGCCACAGCAACGAGCAGTACTTC
many,TRBV20-1,TRBJ1-5,TRBD1,CSARGQNPDSNQPQHF,TGCAGTGCCCGGGGACAGAACCCCGATAGCAATCAGCCCCAGCATTTT
many,TRBV7-8,TRBJ1-5,-,CASSLPPNLQHF,TGTGCCAGCAGCTTACCACCAAATCTCCAGCATTTT
medium-sized,TRBV6-6,TRBJ1-4,TRBD1,CASSYLYLAGQDLEKLFF,TGTGCCAGCAGTTACCTTTACCTAGCGGGACAGGATTTAGAAAAACTGTTTTTT
few,TRBV9,TRBJ1-1,-,CASSLAPGTEAFF,TGTGCCAGCAGCCTAGCTCCCGGCACTGAAGCTTTCTTT
-,TRBV4-3,TRBJ2-1,-,CASSQDAGLNEQFF,TGCGCCAGCAGCCAAGACGCAGGGCTCAATGAGCAGTTCTTC
-,TRBV6-2/TRBV6-3,TRBJ1-1,TRBD1,CASSYGNRGLFTEAFF,TGTGCCAGCAGTTACGGAAACAGGGGGCTTTTTACTGAAGCTTTCTTT
many,TRBV20-1,TRBJ2-1,TRBD2,CSASGWREGNEQFF,TGCAGTGCCTCAGGGTGGCGGGAGGGCAATGAGCAGTTCTTC
few,TRBV11-2,TRBJ1-6,-,CASSLAGFTSPLHF,TGTGCCAGCAGCTTAGCCGGTTTTACCTCACCCCTCCACTTT
many,TRBV20-1,TRBJ2-3,TRBD2,CSAGLAGGDTQYF,TGCAGTGCGGGGCTAGCGGGAGGCGATACGCAGTATTTT